The text below deals with one T cell receptor beta chain. This specimen includes other DNA sequences encoding the same CDR3. This sample was taken from a study of beta chain features in type 1 diabetes. Reverse transcribing all isolated RNA meant expressed TCRB transcripts were sequenced. Profiled with immunoSEQ multiplex PCR; TCRdb holds only in-frame clones, not every one. The sample yields under 250,000 clones, under 13% seen once. The CDR3 covers 14 residues. Germline lookup yields CDR1 MNHEY and CDR2 SMNVEV (reference sequence). V gave up 3 bases and J gave up 3 bases, with 8 bases separating them.

This sequence originates from a man younger than 35 in good health. The chain uses TRBV27 and TRBJ2-2; no firm D call. Sequencing was carried out using central memory CD4+ T cells from blood. CDR3: CASSLDLYTGELFF. The CDR3 coding sequence is TGTGCCAGCAGTTTGGACCTATACACCGGGGAGCTGTTTTTT.